This TCR beta chain was recovered during a study of blood T cell repertoires in COVID-19. Study-wide background: Material from acute and convalescent COVID-19 was sourced from the United States, Italy and Spain. In each case, the material was cDNA or gDNA derived from T cells, B-cell-depleted T cells, or PBMCs.

Per the study methods: Reference gene primer amplification in the assay estimated nucleated cell counts. Produced via immunoSEQ multiplex PCR; TCRdb's table is partial and in-frame only. The DNA gave D and trimming, while V, J and clone size come from that table. This repertoire shows tens of thousands of clones, about 84% found once; its top ten account for more than 25%. CDR1 and CDR2 from the germline V gene are MGHRA and YSYEKL. CDR3 size: 19 residues. The trim removed 4 bases at V and 6 bases at J, leaving 17 bases unmatched. Input material: peripheral blood. The sequence derives from a human donor with active COVID-19. The donor label of this sample is uncertain. V gene TRBV4-1 combines with J gene TRBJ2-1; 11 nucleotides line up with TRBD2. CDR3 protein: CASSLTGTSGQKGSNEQFF. The CDR3 region has the DNA TGCGCCAGCAGCCTCACCGGGACTAGCGGACAAAAGGGGAGCAATGAGCAGTTCTTC.